The 20 T cell receptor beta chains reported below all come from one sample, sequenced in a study of blood T cells in healthy people across ages. The authors ran a second PCR of about 7 to 11 cycles using a sample-barcoded 5' primer and a J-beta primer mix. TCRdb processed the 5' RACE reads anew with MiXCR; each CDR3 protein has one entry. The repertoire holds roughly 730,000 distinct CDR3 sequences, with more than 55% as singletons. Input material: blood. These receptors came from a man aged 40-49 years in good health.

This clonotype appeared a few times. CDR3 nucleotides: TGCAGTGCTGACCCGGTGGGTAGGCCCCCCCTTACCTACGAGCAGTACTTC. Translation: CSADPVGRPPLTYEQYF. The chain employs TRBV20-1 and TRBJ2-7; D is unresolved. Trimming stripped 5 bases from V and 2 bases from J, with 25 bases between. Germline V CDR1 and CDR2: DFQATT, SNEGSKA (reference sequence). The CDR3 loop spans 17 amino acids.

This clonotype was seen a single time. The chain employs TRBV5-1 and TRBJ2-3; D possibly corresponds to TRBD1 (6 bases). Germline values: CDR1 SGHRS, CDR2 YFSETQ. The CDR3 has 15 residues. V was pared by 4 bases and J by 3 bases, with 15 bases between. The CDR3: CASSLRGDRTDTQYF. In DNA form, the CDR3 reads TGCGCCAGCAGCCTCAGGGGAGACAGGACAGATACGCAGTATTTT.

The V and J genes are TRBV4-2 and TRBJ2-2; TRBD2 matches at 10 bases. The CDR3 covers 16 residues. CDR1 LGHNA and CDR2 YNFKEQ come from the germline V gene. The junction had 7 bases not matched to a gene; V was cut back by 4 bases and J by 5 bases. The CDR3 spells CASSRPGGLATGELFF. CDR3 nucleotides: TGTGCCAGCAGCCGCCCAGGGGGACTAGCGACCGGGGAGCTGTTTTTT.

The chain employs TRBV12-3 or TRBV12-4 and TRBJ1-5, with TRBD1 identical over 9 bases. V shed 1 base, J shed 4 bases, and the junction held 8 bases outside the gene matches. This CDR3 is 17 amino acids long. The CDR3 loop reads CASSLGTGVDINQPQHF. In DNA, the CDR3 is TGTGCCAGCAGTTTAGGGACAGGGGTTGACATAAATCAGCCCCAGCATTTT.

This chain connects TRBV3-1 to TRBJ2-1; the match to TRBD1 covers 10 bases. The junction had 13 bases not matched to a gene; V was cut back by 4 bases and J by 10 bases. Germline CDR1 is LGHDT and CDR2 is YNNKEL (reference sequence). The CDR3 totals 16 residues. The CDR3 spells CASSRNAGQGFYEQFF. For the CDR3, the DNA is TGTGCCAGCAGCCGAAACGCGGGACAGGGGTTCTACGAGCAGTTCTTC.

This clonotype was picked up a small number of times. V and J are TRBV7-3 and TRBJ1-1; D is perhaps TRBD1 (5 bases). Trimming stripped 5 bases from V and 2 bases from J, with 15 bases between. Germline V lookup: CDR1 SGHTA, CDR2 FQGTGA. This CDR3 region has 15 residues. In nucleotides, the CDR3 is TGTGCCAGCAGCCCTCGTGGAGGGACCAACACTGAAGCTTTCTTT. It encodes CASSPRGGTNTEAFF.

This chain connects TRBV20-1 to TRBJ1-6, with D uncertain. CDR1 and CDR2 (germline): DFQATT, SNEGSKA (reference sequence). The CDR3 is made up of 14 amino acids. Trimming shortened V by 1 base and J by 8 bases, and 12 bases separated the two germline ends. The CDR3 DNA reads TGCAGTGCTAGAGGTGGCAGGTCGGATTCACCCCTCCACTTT. It yields the protein CSARGGRSDSPLHF.

This clonotype has only a few counts. The chain carries TRBV7-2 and TRBJ2-1; TRBD1 aligns across 10 bases. Per germline, CDR1 SGHTA and CDR2 FQGNSA. This CDR3 comprises 16 residues. V was pared by 1 base and J by 9 bases, with 9 bases of the junction left unmatched. The CDR3 DNA reads as TGTGCCAGCAGCTTAGTACCGGGACAGGGGTACGCTGAGCAGTTCTTC. This gives the protein CASSLVPGQGYAEQFF.

The chain couples TRBV29-1 to TRBJ2-1, with D maybe TRBD1 (6 bases). Germline loops: CDR1 SQVTM, CDR2 ANQGSEA. The CDR3 is made up of 13 amino acids. V was cut by 4 bases and J by 9 bases, with 16 bases left in between. The CDR3 is CSVGSRGTGEQFF. The CDR3 DNA sequence: TGCAGCGTTGGATCCAGGGGCACAGGTGAGCAGTTCTTC.

The chain carries TRBV19 and TRBJ1-2; D remains unclear. CDR3 length equals 12 residues. Germline V gene lookup returns CDR1 LNHDA and CDR2 SQIVND (reference sequence). Trimming shortened V by 6 bases and J by 6 bases, and 11 bases separated the two germline ends. The CDR3 is CASSVNLDGYTF. CDR3 bases: TGTGCCAGTAGCGTTAACTTAGATGGCTACACCTTC.

This clonotype was recorded a few times. V and J are TRBV27 and TRBJ2-1, with 7 nucleotides matching TRBD2. CDR1 MNHEY and CDR2 SMNVEV come from the germline V gene (reference sequence). V trimming: 3 bases; J trimming: 8 bases; junction bases outside the gene matches: 13. This CDR3 spans 16 amino acids. DNA for the CDR3: TGTGCCAGCAGTTTCCTTATAGCGGGCCCTACGGATGAGCAGTTCTTC. Residues: CASSFLIAGPTDEQFF.

The V and J genes are TRBV5-1 and TRBJ2-6; 8 nucleotides align to TRBD1. This CDR3 region has 17 residues. Germline CDR1 and CDR2: SGHRS and YFSETQ. Losses at the gene ends were 6 bases for V and 1 base for J; bases not matched to a gene: 9. In DNA form, the CDR3 reads TGCGCCAGCACCACCGGGACAGGTTTATCTGGGGCCAACGTCCTGACTTTC. Encoded protein: CASTTGTGLSGANVLTF.

A remark on this clonotype: A much bigger clone sits one base away, suggesting this may be a read error. This chain joins TRBV5-1 and TRBJ1-2; 9 positions agree with TRBD1. CDR1 SGHRS and CDR2 YFSETQ come from the germline V gene. V dropped 2 bases and J dropped 2; count of bases not matched to a gene: 7. The CDR3 runs to 16 residues. The CDR3 sequence is CASSLKGQGINYGYTF. CDR3 bases: TGCGCCAGCAGCTTAAAAGGACAGGGGATAAACTATGGCTACACCTTC.

The chain combines TRBV6-5 with TRBJ2-1; TRBD2 might be the D (7 bases). CDR3 size: 15 residues. CDR1 MNHEY and CDR2 SVGAGI come from the germline V gene. Trimming pared 5 bases from V and 5 bases from J, leaving 16 bases between. CDR3 nucleotides: TGTGCCAGCAGTCAGACCCGGGGGGCGGACAATGAGCAGTTCTTC. Residues: CASSQTRGADNEQFF.

The chain employs TRBV29-1 and TRBJ2-3; a weak D match, TRBD1 (6 bases). This CDR3 region has 13 residues. The V gene's germline CDR1 is SQVTM and CDR2 ANQGSEA. V dropped 6 bases and J dropped 2 bases, with 12 bases sitting between them. The CDR3 protein is CSVEDRITDTQYF. The CDR3 nucleotides are TGCAGCGTAGAGGACAGAATCACAGATACGCAGTATTTT.

This clonotype was found once. The DNA of the CDR3 is TGTGCCAGCAGCAGTCCCCTAGCGGCCAGCACAGATACGCAGTATTTT. Translating it yields CASSSPLAASTDTQYF. The chain joins TRBV3-1 to TRBJ2-3; 7 bases are a match to TRBD2. This CDR3 has 16 residues. The V gene's germline CDR1 is LGHDT and CDR2 YNNKEL (reference sequence). With V trimmed by 5 bases and J by 0 bases, 8 bases remained unmatched.

The chain joins TRBV7-9 to TRBJ2-6; D not certain. V gave up 2 bases and J gave up 6 bases, with 11 bases separating them. CDR1 is SEHNR, CDR2 FQNEAQ, per germline (reference sequence). The CDR3 totals 15 residues. The CDR3 sequence is CASSLLASPANVLTF. The CDR3 DNA sequence: TGTGCCAGCAGCTTATTGGCCTCTCCGGCCAACGTCCTGACTTTC.

The rearrangement uses TRBV21-1 and TRBJ2-5; TRBD1, the D gene given by the table, was not confirmed from the DNA. TRBV21-1 has pseudogene status. The CDR3 runs to 17 residues. The CDR3 DNA reads as TGTGCCAGCAGCCCGAGGGGTTCAGGTAGCCAGGGGGAGACCCAGTACTTC. As protein: CASSPRGSGSQGETQYF.

The V call is TRBV3-1, the J call TRBJ2-1; 10 bases align to TRBD2. The CDR3 contains 15 residues. Germline V gives CDR1 LGHDT, CDR2 YNNKEL (reference sequence). The V and J ends lost 2 bases and 2 bases, in that order; junction bases with no gene match: 0. The CDR3 is CASSQLAGAYNEQFF. The DNA of the CDR3 is TGTGCCAGCAGCCAACTAGCGGGGGCCTACAATGAGCAGTTCTTC.

This clonotype showed up just a few times. This sequence joins TRBV29-1 and TRBJ2-3; D perhaps matches TRBD1 (5 bases). The CDR3 runs to 18 residues. CDR1 is SQVTM, CDR2 ANQGSEA, per germline. Trimming cost V 7 bases and J 1 base, with 27 bases left between them. CDR3 in amino acids: CSASGWRRARTGTDTQYF. In DNA, the CDR3 is TGCAGCGCGTCAGGGTGGCGTAGAGCCCGTACGGGCACAGATACGCAGTATTTT.